This T cell receptor (beta chain) was sequenced in a study of immune heterogeneity within non-small cell lung tumors. This CDR3 contains 14 residues. Germline CDR1 is DFQATT and CDR2 is SNEGSKA (reference sequence). V lost 1 base to trimming and J lost 8 bases, with 17 bases between them. Template came from bulk tumor genomic DNA, at roughly 600 ng per sample. Several biopsies per primary tumor, spaced far apart, were taken during surgery. These patients got curative surgery after being newly diagnosed with untreated non-small cell lung cancer. In this sample, this clonotype is medium-sized (0.01 to 0.1%). Its target is not known. A first 10-cycle multiplex round used 32 V-gene and 13 J-gene primers on TCR beta CDR3. Using its own MiXCR run on the multiplex PCR reads, TCRdb lists one record per CDR3 protein. The profile shows 2,500 to 3,500 distinct CDR3 sequences, approximately 45% of them singletons.

Study conclusions and caveats: Identical dominant CDR3 beta clonotypes showed recurrence across tumor sites within a patient, and site-unique high-frequency clones were also present.

The source material was lung tumor tissue. The sequence derives from a man aged 55 to 69 with non-small cell lung cancer. The rearrangement uses TRBV20-1 and TRBJ1-2, with D possibly TRBD1 on 5 matching bases. The CDR3 bases are TGCAGTGCTAGAGGAGACAGTTCTATAGAGGGCTACACCTTC. It is translated as CSARGDSSIEGYTF.